The 10 T cell receptor beta chains in this list originate from one sample, sequenced in a study of CD8 T cells in Susac syndrome. Reverse transcription of roughly 0.5 to 1 ug RNA was performed with random hexamers. TCRdb used MiXCR to reprocess the immunoSEQ multiplex PCR reads, holding one entry per CDR3 protein. The table lists 170,000 or so distinct CDR3 sequences, approximately 93% of them singletons. Sequencing used CD4+ T cells from PBMCs. All receptors come from a human donor with multiple sclerosis.

The chain carries TRBV9 and TRBJ1-4; D is unclear. Germline CDR1 and CDR2: SGDLS and YYNGEE. The CDR3 runs 15 residues. The V end lost 4 bases, the J end lost 8 bases, and 18 bases lay between the germline ends. CDR3 in amino acids: CASSPQGFGGEKLFF. In DNA form, the CDR3 reads TGTGCCAGCAGCCCCCAAGGGTTCGGAGGAGAAAAACTGTTTTTT.

This rearrangement joins TRBV12-3 or TRBV12-4 to TRBJ1-1; D unclear. V gave up 7 bases and J gave up 0 bases, with 12 bases separating them. The CDR3 contains 14 residues. The CDR3 nucleotides read TGTGCCAGCACCGGGAGGGCCCTGAACACTGAAGCTTTCTTT. Amino acids: CASTGRALNTEAFF.

This chain connects TRBV20-1 to TRBJ2-7; tentative D call: TRBD2 (6 bases). V gave up 0 bases and J gave up 2 bases, with 17 bases separating them. CDR1 and CDR2 (germline): DFQATT, SNEGSKA (reference sequence). The CDR3 loop spans 16 amino acids. CDR3 sequence reads: CSARDSPWAGPYEQYF. CDR3 nucleotides: TGCAGTGCTAGAGACTCCCCCTGGGCGGGGCCCTACGAGCAGTACTTC.

The chain carries TRBV27 and TRBJ2-2; a weak D match, TRBD1 (6 bases). The CDR3 consists of 15 residues. Germline lookup yields CDR1 MNHEY and CDR2 SMNVEV (reference sequence). V gave up 2 bases and J gave up 9 bases, with 16 bases separating them. CDR3 nucleotide sequence: TGTGCCAGCAGTTTAGAGGGGGTAGGGGTCCGGGAGCTGTTTTTT. Translation: CASSLEGVGVRELFF.

The V call is TRBV18, the J call TRBJ2-5, with 10 bases fitting TRBD1. Germline loops: CDR1 KGHSH, CDR2 LQKENI. V was clipped by 6 bases and J by 5 bases; unmatched bases: 9. CDR3 size: 15 residues. For the CDR3, the DNA is TGTGCCAGCTCGCCGGACAGGGGGTTTGCGGAGACCCAGTACTTC. Its translation: CASSPDRGFAETQYF. Together with reference TRBV18 and TRBJ2-5, the CDR3 gives the full variable domain: NAGVMQNPRHLVRRRGQEARLRCSPMKGHSHVYWYRQLPEEGLKFMVYLQKENIIDESGMPKERFSAEFPKEGPSILRIQQVVRGDSAAYFCASSPDRGFAETQYFGPGTRLLVL.

Only one count was recorded for this clonotype. The gene calls are TRBV4-2 and TRBJ2-3; no reliable D call. The CDR3 covers 13 residues. Germline lookup yields CDR1 LGHNA and CDR2 YNFKEQ. V was clipped by 0 bases and J by 6 bases, with 7 bases between them. The CDR3 nucleotides read TGTGCCAGCAGCCAAGAGACGCGCGATACGCAGTATTTT. It specifies CASSQETRDTQYF.

A single count supports this clonotype. The chain uses TRBV11-2 and TRBJ2-3, with a possible D match to TRBD2 (5 bases). The CDR3 extends over 12 amino acids. The V and J ends lost 8 bases and 5 bases respectively, with 11 bases between them. From germline, CDR1 is SGHAT and CDR2 FQNNGV. CDR3 in amino acids: CASGVGKDTQYF. As DNA, the CDR3 is TGTGCCAGCGGCGTCGGGAAAGATACGCAGTATTTT.

This clonotype was detected once. The chain joins TRBV20-1 to TRBJ2-7; 11 nucleotides agree with TRBD1. Germline loops: CDR1 DFQATT, CDR2 SNEGSKA (reference sequence). This CDR3 has 14 amino acids. J lost 4 bases, V lost 6 bases, and 8 bases had no gene match. This CDR3 is CSATSWDRGYEQYF. The CDR3 DNA reads as TGCAGTGCCACCTCTTGGGACAGGGGGTACGAGCAGTACTTC.

CDR3 bases: TGTGCCAGCAGCCCACGACCCGGACTAGCGGGGGGGCAAGAGACCCAGTACTTC. It encodes CASSPRPGLAGGQETQYF. The rearrangement uses TRBV11-3 and TRBJ2-5; 15 positions match TRBD2. CDR1 and CDR2 from the germline V gene are SGHNT and YENEEA. The CDR3 is made up of 18 amino acids. Unmatched junction bases numbered 9, after V lost 5 bases and J lost 2 bases.

The chain recombines TRBV30 with TRBJ2-3; D ambiguous. CDR1 is GTSNPN and CDR2 is SVGIG in the germline V gene (reference sequence). This CDR3 region has 13 residues. V dropped 4 bases and J dropped 2 bases, with 10 bases sitting between them. Here the CDR3 reads CAWIPKNTDTQYF. CDR3 DNA sequence: TGTGCCTGGATACCTAAGAACACAGATACGCAGTATTTT.